This T cell receptor beta chain was captured in a study of blood T cell repertoires in COVID-19. Turning to the study itself: The study drew acute and convalescent COVID-19 samples from the United States, Italy and Spain.

Study processing details: Estimation of nucleated cell counts relied on the amplification of reference gene primers. This table comes from immunoSEQ multiplex PCR, and its TCRdb copy is limited to in-frame clones, with some not included. The V and J calls and clone size come from that table; D and trimming were worked out from the DNA. The data hold 390,000 or so clones, with just under 90% observed a single time. Germline trimming cut 4 bases from V and 6 bases from J; bases unmatched to any gene: 6. Looked up from germline, CDR1 is GTSNPN and CDR2 is SVGIG (reference sequence). The CDR3 consists of 13 residues. Participants came from about two dozen US areas, aged about 18 to 89 years.

The chain links TRBV30 to TRBJ1-2, with 9 bases lining up with TRBD1. Input material: PBMCs or T cells enriched from blood (not recorded which). The receptor comes from a woman aged 45-65 years who had recovered from COVID-19. The CDR3 DNA reads as TGTGCCTGGAACAGTTACAGGGGGCATGGCTACACCTTC. Its protein product is CAWNSYRGHGYTF.